These 10 T cell receptor beta chains came from one sample sequenced in a study of CD8+ T cells in alopecia areata. TCR sequencing used cDNA made by reverse transcription of extracted RNA. Only in-frame clones appear in the TCRdb table, and some are missing; sequencing was by immunoSEQ multiplex PCR. The sample consists of 95,000 to 100,000 clones, approximately 63% of them appearing once. Treatment specified: oral pan-JAK inhibitor, 5-10 mg twice daily. Here the sequenced sample was CD8+ T cells sorted from blood, taken at approximately week 61, from a patient treated with tofacitinib. The receptors derive from a human donor with alopecia areata.

The chain is built from TRBV5-6 and TRBJ2-7; 10 bases match TRBD1. Trimming cost V 4 bases and J 6 bases; bases outside gene matches: 7. The CDR3 spans 14 residues. The germline V gene encodes CDR1 SGHDT and CDR2 YYEEEE. This CDR3 reads CASSPGTGDLEQYF. The DNA for the CDR3 is TGTGCCAGCAGCCCCGGGACAGGGGATCTCGAGCAGTACTTC.

This chain's CDR3 is CASRPAGDLNEQFF. DNA of the CDR3: TGCGCCAGCAGACCAGCGGGGGACCTAAATGAGCAGTTCTTC. The chain joins TRBV5-1 to TRBJ2-1; TRBD2 agrees at 8 bases. Germline trimming cut 5 bases from V and 7 bases from J; bases unmatched to any gene: 8. This CDR3 contains 14 residues. Germline assignment: CDR1 SGHRS and CDR2 YFSETQ. Full variable domain (rest looked up from reference TRBV5-1 and TRBJ2-1): KAGVTQTPRYLIKTRGQQVTLSCSPISGHRSVSWYQQTPGQGLQFLFEYFSETQRNKGNFPGRFSGRQFSNSRSEMNVSTLELGDSALYLCASRPAGDLNEQFFGPGTRLTVL.

The chain employs TRBV2 and TRBJ2-6; 8 nucleotides line up with TRBD1. Trimming removed 4 bases from V and 0 bases from J; junction bases left unmatched: 2. CDR1 is SNHLY and CDR2 is FYNNEI in the germline V gene. The CDR3 extends over 16 amino acids. In DNA form, the CDR3 reads TGTGCCAGCAGTGGGACAGGGAACTCTGGGGCCAACGTCCTGACTTTC. Its protein is CASSGTGNSGANVLTF.

CDR3: CASGPSGTLNEQFF. CDR3 sequence (DNA): TGTGCTAGTGGGCCTTCCGGGACCTTAAATGAGCAGTTCTTC. This chain links TRBV12-5 with TRBJ2-1, with D possibly being TRBD1 or TRBD2 (5 bases each). Between the trimmed V and J ends, which lost 6 bases and 7 bases, there was a span of 16 bases. Germline loops: CDR1 LGHNT, CDR2 FRNRAP. CDR3 size: 14 residues.

This clone was seen only a few times. The chain carries TRBV6-1 and TRBJ2-3; TRBD2 matches 8 bases. The CDR3 runs 13 residues. The junction had 6 bases not matched to a gene; V was cut back by 8 bases and J by 5 bases. Germline values: CDR1 MNHNS, CDR2 SASEGT. This CDR3 reads CASAIAGRDTQYF. The CDR3 region has the DNA TGTGCCAGCGCGATAGCGGGGAGAGATACGCAGTATTTT.

V usage is TRBV13 and J usage is TRBJ2-7; a weak D match, TRBD2 (6 bases). The CDR3 extends over 15 amino acids. The germline V gene encodes CDR1 PRHDT and CDR2 FYEKMQ (reference sequence). Trimming took off 0 bases at V and 2 bases at J, with 11 bases between the two ends. The CDR3 region is CASSLGVAAAYEQYF. The CDR3 DNA follows: TGTGCCAGCAGCTTAGGAGTAGCGGCGGCCTACGAGCAGTACTTC.

The gene calls are TRBV10-3 and TRBJ1-1, with no clear D. The CDR3 runs 11 residues. Germline V gives CDR1 ENHRY, CDR2 SYGVKD. V lost 9 bases to trimming and J lost 3 bases, with 8 bases between them. The CDR3 here is CAIYDDTEAFF. The CDR3 coding sequence is TGTGCCATTTATGACGACACTGAAGCTTTCTTT.

The gene calls are TRBV6-1 and TRBJ2-1; 7 nucleotides agree with TRBD2. In germline, CDR1 is MNHNS, CDR2 SASEGT. J gave up 0 bases and V 1 base, and 3 bases lay outside the gene matches. This CDR3 contains 16 residues. The CDR3 nucleotides read TGTGCCAGCAGTGAAGAAGGGGACTACTCCTACAATGAGCAGTTCTTC. This sequence encodes CASSEEGDYSYNEQFF.

The chain combines TRBV27 with TRBJ2-5, with no clear D. V lost 5 bases to trimming and J lost 4 bases, with 11 bases between them. The CDR3 covers 13 residues. CDR1 and CDR2 from the germline V gene are MNHEY and SMNVEV (reference sequence). For the CDR3, the DNA is TGTGCCAGCAGTCCGCCAGCGTCAGAGACCCAGTACTTC. Its translation is CASSPPASETQYF.

This clone was detected only once. The CDR3, as DNA: TGCGCCAGCACCTACAGGGAGACCCAGTACTTC. Translated: CASTYRETQYF. The chain has TRBV10-2 and TRBJ2-5; D possibly corresponds to TRBD1 (5 bases). The germline V gene encodes CDR1 WSHSY and CDR2 SAAADI. The length of the CDR3 is 11 residues. The V gene lost 7 bases and the J gene lost 5 bases, with 8 bases spanning the gap.